This TCR beta chain was found in a study of T cell responses to AZD1222 COVID-19 vaccine. Study results and limitations: There were vaccine-associated CD4 TCRs across spike, dominant at 160-218 and 743-854. Repertoire sampling was restricted to post-peak T cell response timepoints. The sample set comprised mostly white British donors with more females, and clonal diversity was possibly underestimated. Spike-specific TCR repertoires showed rising breadth and depth after two AZD1222 doses.

The CDR3 length is 16 residues. Trimming shortened V by 4 bases and J by 1 base, and 15 bases separated the two germline ends. Germline CDR1 and CDR2: SGDLS and YYNGEE. The table came from immunoSEQ multiplex PCR; TCRdb's copy has only in-frame clones and leaves some out. The sample yields tens of thousands of clones, roughly 85% seen once. Concerning this clone itself: What it recognizes is unknown.

The chain employs TRBV9 and TRBJ1-3; a weak D match, TRBD1 (6 bases). The TCR was taken from an adult who received the AZD1222 COVID-19 vaccine. The sample consisted of peripheral blood, taken 28 days after the second AZD1222 dose. The CDR3 is CASSPTSGASGNTIYF. The CDR3 DNA is TGTGCCAGCAGCCCAACTTCAGGGGCATCTGGAAACACCATATATTTT.